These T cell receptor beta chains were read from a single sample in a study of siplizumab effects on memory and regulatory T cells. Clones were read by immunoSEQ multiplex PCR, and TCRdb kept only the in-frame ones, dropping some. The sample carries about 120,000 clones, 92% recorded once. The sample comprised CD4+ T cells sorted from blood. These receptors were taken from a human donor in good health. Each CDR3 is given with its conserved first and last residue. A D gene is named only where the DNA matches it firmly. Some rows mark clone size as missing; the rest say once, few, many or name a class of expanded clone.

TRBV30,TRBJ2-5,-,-,CAWSGSGRETQYF,TGTGCCTGGAGTGGTTCAGGGAGAGAGACCCAGTACTTC
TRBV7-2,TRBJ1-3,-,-,CASSPGGGRRSGNTIYF,TGTGCCAGCAGCCCGGGTGGGGGACGTCGCTCTGGAAACACCATATATTTT
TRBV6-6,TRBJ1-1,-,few,CASSSEGSTEAFF,TGTGCCAGCAGTTCGGAGGGATCCACTGAAGCTTTCTTT
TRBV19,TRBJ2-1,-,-,CASRVESSYNEQFF,TGTGCCAGTAGGGTTGAAAGCTCCTACAATGAGCAGTTCTTC
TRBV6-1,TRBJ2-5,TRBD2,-,CASSGIAGLRETQYF,TGTGCCAGCAGTGGAATAGCGGGACTGCGGGAGACCCAGTACTTC
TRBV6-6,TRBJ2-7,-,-,CASSSQGLSYEQYF,TGTGCCAGCAGTTCACAGGGCCTCTCCTACGAGCAGTACTTC
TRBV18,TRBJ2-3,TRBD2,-,CASSPSLAGGKDTQYF,TGTGCCAGCTCACCCTCCCTAGCGGGGGGCAAAGATACGCAGTATTTT
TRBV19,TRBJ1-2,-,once,CASSVQSHGYGYTF,TGTGCCAGTAGTGTCCAGAGCCACGGCTATGGCTACACCTTC
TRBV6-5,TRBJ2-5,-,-,CASSRQGWGDETQYF,TGTGCCAGCAGCCGACAGGGTTGGGGGGATGAGACCCAGTACTTC
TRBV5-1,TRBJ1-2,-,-,CASSLRGFEGYGYTF,TGCGCCAGCAGCTTACGGGGGTTCGAGGGCTATGGCTACACCTTC
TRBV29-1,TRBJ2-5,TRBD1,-,CSVRQGRETQYF,TGCAGCGTCAGACAGGGGAGGGAGACCCAGTACTTC
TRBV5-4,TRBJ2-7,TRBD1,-,CASSLNPMGQGYEQYF,TGTGCCAGCAGCCTGAATCCAATGGGACAGGGTTACGAGCAGTACTTC
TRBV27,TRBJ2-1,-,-,CASTLQGSPYNEQFF,TGTGCCAGCACTCTCCAGGGGTCCCCCTACAATGAGCAGTTCTTC
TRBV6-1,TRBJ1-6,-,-,CASSELGRLNSPLHF,TGTGCCAGCAGTGAATTAGGACGGTTGAATTCACCCCTCCACTTT
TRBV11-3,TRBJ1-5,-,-,CASRCGSVGEQPQHF,TGTGCCAGCAGATGTGGGAGCGTAGGGGAACAGCCCCAGCATTTT
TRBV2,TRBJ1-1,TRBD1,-,CASSNRGRTEAFF,TGTGCCAGCAGTAACAGGGGGCGGACTGAAGCTTTCTTT
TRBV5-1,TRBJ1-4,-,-,CASSSGRSLNEKLFF,TGCGCCAGCAGCTCCGGACGGAGCCTTAATGAAAAACTGTTTTTT
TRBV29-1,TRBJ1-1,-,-,CSASSAMNTEAFF,TGCAGCGCCTCCTCAGCGATGAACACTGAAGCTTTCTTT
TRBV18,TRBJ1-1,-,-,CASSPLGLAAPGNTEAFF,TGTGCCAGCTCACCCCTCGGACTTGCCGCCCCTGGGAACACTGAAGCTTTCTTT
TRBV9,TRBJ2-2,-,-,CASKGLSTGELFF,TGTGCCAGCAAGGGACTCAGCACCGGGGAGCTGTTTTTT
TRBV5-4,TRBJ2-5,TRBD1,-,CASSSRRDRVPETQYF,TGTGCCAGCAGCTCGCGCCGGGACAGAGTACCAGAGACCCAGTACTTC
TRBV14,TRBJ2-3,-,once,CASSQEGTQYF,TGTGCCAGCAGCCAAGAGGGTACGCAGTATTTT
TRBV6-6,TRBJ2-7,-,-,CASSYRREEVKQYF,TGTGCCAGCAGTTACCGGCGGGAAGAGGTAAAGCAGTACTTC
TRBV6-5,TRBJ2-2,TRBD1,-,CASWPGTANTGELFF,TGTGCCAGCTGGCCCGGGACAGCTAACACCGGGGAGCTGTTTTTT
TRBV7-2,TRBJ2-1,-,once,CASSLQFLAGNEQFF,TGTGCCAGCAGCTTACAATTCTTGGCGGGGAATGAGCAGTTCTTC
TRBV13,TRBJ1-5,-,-,CASSSGRGSYSNQPQHF,TGTGCCAGCAGCTCCGGGCGGGGCTCGTATAGCAATCAGCCCCAGCATTTT
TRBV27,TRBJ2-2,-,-,CASSRPFASWNTGELFF,TGTGCCAGCAGCCGACCCTTTGCATCCTGGAACACCGGGGAGCTGTTTTTT
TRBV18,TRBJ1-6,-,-,CASSEQGGNSPLHF,TGTGCCAGCTCCGAACAGGGAGGCAATTCACCCCTCCACTTT
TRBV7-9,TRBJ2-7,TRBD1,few,CASSTGTGTYEQYF,TGTGCCAGCAGCACAGGGACAGGCACCTACGAGCAGTACTTC
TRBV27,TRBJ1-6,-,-,CASRPLVNSPLHF,TGTGCCAGCAGGCCTTTAGTCAATTCACCCCTCCACTTT
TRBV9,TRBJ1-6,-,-,CASSGTSNSPLHF,TGTGCCAGCTCAGGGACATCCAATTCACCCCTCCACTTT
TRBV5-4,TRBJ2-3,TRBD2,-,CASSRTSGEDTQYF,TGTGCCAGCAGCCGGACTAGCGGAGAAGATACGCAGTATTTT
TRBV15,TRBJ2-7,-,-,CATSPGAHTGSYEQYF,TGTGCCACCAGCCCAGGAGCTCACACAGGGTCCTACGAGCAGTACTTC
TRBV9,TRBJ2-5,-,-,CASSAQDSYETQYF,TGTGCCAGCAGCGCCCAGGACTCCTACGAGACCCAGTACTTC
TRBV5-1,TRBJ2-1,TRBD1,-,CASSSGGTGEVGEQFF,TGCGCCAGCAGCTCCGGGGGGACAGGGGAAGTGGGTGAGCAGTTCTTC
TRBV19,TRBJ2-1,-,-,CATALTRASSYNEQFF,TGTGCTACGGCGCTGACCCGGGCGAGTTCCTACAATGAGCAGTTCTTC
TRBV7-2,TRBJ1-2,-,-,CASSPPGNKGYTF,TGTGCCAGCAGCCCCCCCGGAAATAAGGGCTACACCTTC
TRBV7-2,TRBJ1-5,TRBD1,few,CASSIQGANQPQHF,TGTGCCAGCAGCATACAGGGGGCGAATCAGCCCCAGCATTTT
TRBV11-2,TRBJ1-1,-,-,CASSLAFEAGTEAFF,TGTGCCAGCAGCTTAGCATTTGAGGCCGGGACTGAAGCTTTCTTT
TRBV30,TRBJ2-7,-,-,CAWSSTEYEQYF,TGTGCCTGGAGTTCGACAGAGTACGAGCAGTACTTC
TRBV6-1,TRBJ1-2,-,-,CASETRSLYGYTF,TGTGCCAGCGAGACTCGCTCTCTTTATGGCTACACCTTC
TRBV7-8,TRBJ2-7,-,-,CASSPGMWVSYEQYF,TGTGCCAGCAGCCCCGGTATGTGGGTTTCCTACGAGCAGTACTTC
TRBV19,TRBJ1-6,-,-,CASSKLESPLHF,TGTGCCAGTAGTAAGTTGGAATCACCCCTCCACTTT
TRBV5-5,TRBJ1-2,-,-,CASSWDRGYTF,TGTGCCAGCAGCTGGGATCGTGGCTACACCTTC
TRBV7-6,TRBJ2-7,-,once,CASSLALAIPPSEQYF,TGTGCCAGCAGCTTAGCTCTGGCAATTCCTCCTAGCGAGCAGTACTTC
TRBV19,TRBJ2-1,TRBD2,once,CASSRLAGAKYNEQFF,TGTGCCAGTAGTAGATTAGCGGGGGCCAAATACAATGAGCAGTTCTTC
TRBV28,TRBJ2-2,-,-,CASSFETGELFF,TGTGCCAGCAGTTTTGAGACCGGGGAGCTGTTTTTT
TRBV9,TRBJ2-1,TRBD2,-,CASSLTIAGGGNNEQFF,TGTGCCAGCAGCCTAACCATAGCGGGAGGAGGGAACAATGAGCAGTTCTTC
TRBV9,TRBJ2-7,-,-,CASSPQGGGAYEQYF,TGTGCCAGCAGCCCGCAGGGAGGGGGGGCCTACGAGCAGTACTTC